This TCR beta chain stems from a study of molecular identifiers for immune sequencing clone quantification. Notes on the study in general: Whereas clones above 20 RNA copies held under 1% of naive-cell molecules, they held over 99% of effector molecules.

Deletions cut 4 bases from V and 3 bases from J, with 13 bases between. CDR1 is LGHNA, CDR2 YSLEER, per germline. This CDR3 is 14 amino acids long. In this sample, this clonotype turned up a few times. What it recognizes is unknown. TCRdb itself ran the PCR reads through MiXCR, one entry per CDR3 protein. This table has 100,000 or so distinct CDR3 sequences, 36% appearing once. The sample comprised naive CD8+ T cells from blood, with Jurkat cell RNA spiked in. As for subset: FACS-sorted CD8+CD4-CCR7+CD45RA+ naive T cells. V gene TRBV4-3 combines with J gene TRBJ2-7; TRBD2 is a possible D gene (5 bases). The TCR comes from a human donor in good health. Some libraries in this study had Jurkat cell RNA spiked in. The CDR3 here is CASSPTSSGYEQYF. The CDR3, as DNA: TGCGCCAGCAGCCCCACTAGTTCGGGCTACGAGCAGTACTTC.